This T cell receptor (beta chain) was identified during a study of regulatory T cells in long-lasting Graves disease. As for time point: newly diagnosed GD, antithyroid drugs for less than 3 months. PBMC-extracted RNA yielded the TCR library. The germline CDR1 and CDR2 sequences are SGHDT and YYEEEE. Trimming cost V 2 bases and J 8 bases; bases outside gene matches: 11. This CDR3 region has 15 residues. In this sample, this clonotype turned up many times. Building of the TCR beta libraries involved iRepertoire HTBI primers and Arm-PCR of CDR3 regions. TCRdb fed the multiplex PCR reads into MiXCR, producing one record per CDR3 protein. The sample lists more than 300,000 distinct CDR3 sequences, roughly 12% occurring once. These sequences were also reported in another study, on T cells in Graves' hyperthyroidism and ophthalmopathy.

The chain combines TRBV5-6 with TRBJ1-2; 8 bases are shared with TRBD1. This TCR came from a woman between 18 and 29 years old with Graves disease. This material consisted of peripheral blood mononuclear cells (PBMCs), taken at new diagnosis, from a patient treated with antithyroid drugs. Here the CDR3 reads CASSFGQGGTRGYTF. The CDR3 DNA follows: TGTGCCAGCAGCTTCGGACAGGGAGGGACGAGGGGCTACACCTTC.